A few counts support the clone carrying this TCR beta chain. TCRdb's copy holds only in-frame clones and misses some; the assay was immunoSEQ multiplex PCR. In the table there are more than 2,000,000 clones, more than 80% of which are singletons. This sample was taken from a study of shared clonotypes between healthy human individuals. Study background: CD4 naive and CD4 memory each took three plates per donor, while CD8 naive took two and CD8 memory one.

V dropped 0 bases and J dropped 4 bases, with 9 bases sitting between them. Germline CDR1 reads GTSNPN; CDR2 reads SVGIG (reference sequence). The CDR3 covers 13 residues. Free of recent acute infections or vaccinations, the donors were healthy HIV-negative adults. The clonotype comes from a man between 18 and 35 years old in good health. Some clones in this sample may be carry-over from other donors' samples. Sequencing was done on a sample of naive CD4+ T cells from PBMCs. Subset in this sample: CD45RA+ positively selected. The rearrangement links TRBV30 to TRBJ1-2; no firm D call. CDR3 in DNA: TGTGCCTGGAGTGTAGGCCACCGCTATGGCTACACCTTC. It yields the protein CAWSVGHRYGYTF.